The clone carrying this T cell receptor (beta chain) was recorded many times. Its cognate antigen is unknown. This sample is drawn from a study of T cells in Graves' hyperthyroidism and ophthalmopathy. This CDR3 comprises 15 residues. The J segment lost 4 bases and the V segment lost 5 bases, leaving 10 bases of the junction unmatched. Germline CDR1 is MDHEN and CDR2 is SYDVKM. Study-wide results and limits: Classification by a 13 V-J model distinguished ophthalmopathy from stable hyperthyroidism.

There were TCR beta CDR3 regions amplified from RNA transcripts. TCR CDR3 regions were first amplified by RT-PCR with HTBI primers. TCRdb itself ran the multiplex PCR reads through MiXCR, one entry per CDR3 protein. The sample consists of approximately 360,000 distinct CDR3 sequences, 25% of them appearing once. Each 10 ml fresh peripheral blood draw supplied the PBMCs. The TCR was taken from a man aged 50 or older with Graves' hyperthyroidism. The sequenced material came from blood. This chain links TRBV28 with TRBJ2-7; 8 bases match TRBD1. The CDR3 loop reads CASSTQGAGKYEQYF. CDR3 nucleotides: TGTGCCAGCAGTACCCAGGGGGCAGGAAAGTACGAGCAGTACTTC.